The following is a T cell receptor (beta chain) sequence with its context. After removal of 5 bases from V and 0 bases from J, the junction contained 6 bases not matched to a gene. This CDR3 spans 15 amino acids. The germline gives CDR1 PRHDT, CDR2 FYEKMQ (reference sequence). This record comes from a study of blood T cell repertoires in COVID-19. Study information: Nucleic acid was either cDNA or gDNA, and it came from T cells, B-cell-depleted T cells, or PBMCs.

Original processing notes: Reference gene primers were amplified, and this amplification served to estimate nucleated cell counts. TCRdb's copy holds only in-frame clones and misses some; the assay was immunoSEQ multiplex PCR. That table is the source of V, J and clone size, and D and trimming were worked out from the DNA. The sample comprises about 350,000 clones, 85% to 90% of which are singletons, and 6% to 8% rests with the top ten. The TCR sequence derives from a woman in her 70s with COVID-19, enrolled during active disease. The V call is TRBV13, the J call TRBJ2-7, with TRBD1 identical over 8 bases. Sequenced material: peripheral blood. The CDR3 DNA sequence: TGTGCCAGCAGCCAAGCCGGGACAGGCTCCTACGAGCAGTACTTC. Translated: CASSQAGTGSYEQYF.